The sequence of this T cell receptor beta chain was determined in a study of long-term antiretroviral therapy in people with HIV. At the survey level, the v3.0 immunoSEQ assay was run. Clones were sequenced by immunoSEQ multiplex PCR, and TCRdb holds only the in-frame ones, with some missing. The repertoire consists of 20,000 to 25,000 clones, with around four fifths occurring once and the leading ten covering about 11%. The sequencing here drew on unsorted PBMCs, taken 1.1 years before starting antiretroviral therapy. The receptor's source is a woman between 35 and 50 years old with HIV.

The DNA for the CDR3 is TGTGCCAGCAGTTACTCCGGGGTAGGTCAGCCCCAGCATTTT. It codes for CASSYSGVGQPQHF. This chain connects TRBV6-5 to TRBJ1-5; D remains unclear. The V end lost 0 bases, the J end lost 6 bases, and 9 bases lay between the germline ends. The CDR3 runs to 14 residues. The germline V gene encodes CDR1 MNHEY and CDR2 SVGAGI.